Listed below are T cell receptor beta chains from one sample, sequenced in a study of CD8+CD57+ T cells in acquired aplastic anemia. MiXCR, run by TCRdb on the reads, gives a single entry per CDR3 protein. The data show some 70,000 distinct CDR3 sequences, approximately 50% seen once. Specimen: sorted CD4+, CD8+, or CD8+CD57+ T cells (not recorded which) from PBMCs. The receptors stem from a human donor in good health, serving as a control. The CDR3 runs from the conserved cysteine through the conserved F or W. The D gene is left open where the match is weak. Some rows mark clone size as missing; the rest say once, few, many or name a class of expanded clone.

size	V	D	J	DNA	CDR3
once	TRBV2	.	TRBJ2-5	TGTGCCAGCAGTGGAGATCTGGGGGAGACCCAGTACTTC	CASSGDLGETQYF
.	TRBV9	.	TRBJ2-6	TGTGCCAGCAGCGTAGCGGCGGGGTGGGCCAACGTCCTGACTTTC	CASSVAAGWANVLTF
many	TRBV6-1	.	TRBJ2-1	TGTGCCACCCCTGGGTACGATCACAATGAGCAGTTCTTC	CATPGYDHNEQFF
.	TRBV5-4	.	TRBJ2-5	TGTGCCAGCAGCGACTACCAAGAGACCCAGTACTTC	CASSDYQETQYF
medium-sized	TRBV29-1	.	TRBJ2-7	TGCAGCGCTCGGGGAAACCCCTACGAGCAGTACTTC	CSARGNPYEQYF
many	TRBV12-3/TRBV12-4	TRBD1	TRBJ2-5	TGTGCCAGCAGTTGGGGGACAGCGAGAGAGACCCAGTACTTC	CASSWGTARETQYF
many	TRBV12-3/TRBV12-4	TRBD1	TRBJ2-3	TGTGCCAGCAGTAGATGGGACAGAAGCACAGATACGCAGTATTTT	CASSRWDRSTDTQYF
.	TRBV2	.	TRBJ2-7	TGTGCCAGCAGGTGGGACGGCAGGGGCGAGCAGTACTTC	CASRWDGRGEQYF
many	TRBV5-4	.	TRBJ1-1	TGTGCCAGCAGCTTGGCGAGTGAAGCTTTCTTT	CASSLASEAFF
.	TRBV20-1	TRBD2	TRBJ2-5	TGCAGTGCACAAAAACCGGGACTAGCGCATCAAGAGACCCAGTACTTC	CSAQKPGLAHQETQYF
.	TRBV10-3	.	TRBJ2-1	TGTGCCATCAGCTTTGACGTTCGGGGTGGCAATGAGCAGTTCTTC	CAISFDVRGGNEQFF